In this sample, the clone carrying this TCR beta chain turned up once. The antigen remains undetermined. V lost 1 base and J 3 bases, leaving 6 bases between the germline ends. Germline-derived CDR1 and CDR2 are SGHTA and FQGNSA. This CDR3 spans 14 amino acids. Some clones are missing from TCRdb's copy, which holds only in-frame ones; the method was immunoSEQ multiplex PCR. The data contain about 110,000 clones, 75% to 95% of them seen just once; the ten biggest clones take up 0.48%. The data are from a study of OX40 agonist ivuxolimab in advanced cancers. Study-wide background: Ivuxolimab is a fully human IgG2 antibody that activates OX40 (CD134). Regarding the study as a whole: The study found that CD8+ T cells averaged more expanded clones than CD4+.

This sample comprised CD4+ or CD8+ T cells sorted from blood, obtained in a trial of the OX40 agonist ivuxolimab. The chain recombines TRBV7-2 with TRBJ2-2; D is unclear. The clonotype comes from an adult with an advanced solid tumor such as melanoma, head and neck, liver or kidney cancer. The CDR3 DNA follows: TGTGCCAGCAGCTTAGGTGGATACACCGGGGAGCTGTTTTTT. Amino acids: CASSLGGYTGELFF.